The clone carrying this T cell receptor beta chain was seen only a few times. This CDR3 has 14 amino acids. V was clipped by 0 bases and J by 4 bases, with 7 bases between them. CDR1 KGHSH and CDR2 LQKENI come from the germline V gene. Previously reported methods and listed TCR primers produced the bulk TCR libraries. TCRdb called the PCR reads again in MiXCR, with one record for every CDR3 protein. The table includes around 470,000 distinct CDR3 sequences, 20% to 25% detected once. These data are taken from a study of molecular identifiers for immune sequencing clone quantification. The chain is built from TRBV18 and TRBJ2-1, with D unclear. This sequence originates from a human donor in good health. Some libraries in this study had Jurkat cell RNA spiked in. The sequencing input was naive CD8+ T cells from blood, with Jurkat cell RNA spiked in. Sample subset: FACS-sorted CD8+CD4-CCR7+CD45RA+ naive T cells. CDR3: CASSPPQPYNEQFF. CDR3 nucleotides: TGTGCCAGCTCACCACCGCAGCCTTACAATGAGCAGTTCTTC.